This T cell receptor beta chain was sequenced during a study of healthy donors' naive CD4 and CD8 T cells. Study results and limitations: Reportedly, most V and J gene segments showed naive CD4+ versus CD8+ bias.

Trimming shortened V by 6 bases and J by 1 base, and 16 bases separated the two germline ends. The CDR3 extends over 15 amino acids. The germline CDR1 and CDR2 sequences are MNHNY and SVGAGI (reference sequence). As to this clonotype: Antigen specificity is unknown.

Naive CD4+ cells were sorted as CD4+CD8-CD45RO-CD45RA+; naive CD8+ as CD8+CD4-CD45RA+CD27bright. Starting from about 0.55 ug of total RNA, TCR libraries were made with linear amplification. TCRdb used MiXCR to reprocess the reads, holding one entry per CDR3 protein. The sample records 150,000 to 200,000 distinct CDR3 sequences, 65% to 80% being singletons. Sequenced material: naive CD4+ and CD8+ T cells sorted from blood, pooled from several donors. V gene TRBV6-6 combines with J gene TRBJ2-7; D assignment may be TRBD1 or TRBD2 (5 bases each). This clonotype originated in a pool of human donors in good health; the sample pools cells from several healthy donors. CDR3 residues: CASRPGTAKSYEQYF. CDR3 DNA sequence: TGTGCCAGCAGACCTGGGACGGCAAAATCCTACGAGCAGTACTTC.